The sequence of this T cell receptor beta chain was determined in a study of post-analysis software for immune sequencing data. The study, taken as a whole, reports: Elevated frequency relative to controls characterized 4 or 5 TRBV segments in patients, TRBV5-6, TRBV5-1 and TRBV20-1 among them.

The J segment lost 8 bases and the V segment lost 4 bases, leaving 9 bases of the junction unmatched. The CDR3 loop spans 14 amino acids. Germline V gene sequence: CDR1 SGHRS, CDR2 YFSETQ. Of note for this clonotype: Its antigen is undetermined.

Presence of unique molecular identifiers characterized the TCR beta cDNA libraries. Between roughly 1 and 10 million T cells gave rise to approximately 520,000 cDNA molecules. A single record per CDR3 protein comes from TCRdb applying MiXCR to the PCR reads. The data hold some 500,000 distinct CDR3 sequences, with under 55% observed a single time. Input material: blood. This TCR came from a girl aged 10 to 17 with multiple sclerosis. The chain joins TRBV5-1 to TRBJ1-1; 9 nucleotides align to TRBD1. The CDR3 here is CASSPGQGPGEAFF. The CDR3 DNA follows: TGCGCCAGCAGCCCGGGACAGGGTCCGGGGGAAGCTTTCTTT.